This entry lists 13 T cell receptor beta chains sequenced from one sample in a study of blood T cell repertoires in COVID-19. Produced via immunoSEQ multiplex PCR; TCRdb's table is partial and in-frame only. The sample yields 20,000 to 25,000 clones, about 90% seen once. Sequenced sample: peripheral blood. The receptors stem from a man aged 70 or older with active COVID-19.

In this sample, this clone turned up once. The chain has TRBV7-7 and TRBJ2-2; TRBD2 might be the D (5 bases). The germline gives CDR1 SSHAT, CDR2 FNYEAQ (reference sequence). V was shortened by 2 bases and J by 5 bases, with 12 bases between the two germline ends. The CDR3 covers 15 residues. In DNA, the CDR3 is TGTGCCAGCAGCTTAAGGCTAGGCGGGACCGGGGAGCTGTTTTTT. Translated: CASSLRLGGTGELFF. The whole variable domain, remainder taken from reference TRBV7-7 and TRBJ2-2, is GAGVSQSPRYKVTKRGQDVTLRCDPISSHATLYWYQQALGQGPEFLTYFNYEAQPDKSGLPSDRFSAERPEGSISTLTIQRTEQRDSAMYRCASSLRLGGTGELFFGEGSRLTVL.

The CDR3 reads CASSISGTGVGNQPQHF. The CDR3 DNA follows: TGTGCCAGTAGTATATCCGGGACAGGGGTAGGCAATCAGCCCCAGCATTTT. The chain couples TRBV19 to TRBJ1-5; TRBD1 aligns across 10 bases. V was pared by 2 bases and J by 2 bases, with 6 bases of the junction left unmatched. This CDR3 contains 17 residues. Germline V lookup: CDR1 LNHDA, CDR2 SQIVND (reference sequence). Full variable domain (outside the CDR3, taken from reference TRBV19 and TRBJ1-5): DGGITQSPKYLFRKEGQNVTLSCEQNLNHDAMYWYRQDPGQGLRLIYYSQIVNDFQKGDIAEGYSVSREKKESFPLTVTSAQKNPTAFYLCASSISGTGVGNQPQHFGDGTRLSIL.

The rearrangement uses TRBV27 and TRBJ1-2, with 10 bases fitting TRBD1. Germline CDR1 reads MNHEY; CDR2 reads SMNVEV (reference sequence). The CDR3 is 16 amino acids. Trimming took 6 bases from V and 5 from J; bases not matched to a gene: 12. CDR3 protein: CASSSYPGQGTYGYTF. Written as DNA, the CDR3 is TGTGCCAGCAGCTCTTATCCGGGACAGGGGACATATGGCTACACCTTC.

The V call is TRBV5-6, the J call TRBJ2-4, with TRBD1 as a possible D gene (5 bases). This CDR3 is built from 17 residues. Trimming left V 0 bases short and J 6 bases short, with 19 bases between. Germline V CDR1 and CDR2: SGHDT, YYEEEE. This chain's CDR3 is CASSLADGLVQGNIQYF. CDR3 in DNA: TGTGCCAGCAGCTTGGCAGATGGGCTAGTCCAGGGAAACATTCAGTACTTC.

The CDR3 sequence: CASSFGGAQETQYF. In DNA, the CDR3 is TGTGCCAGCAGCTTCGGCGGGGCACAAGAGACCCAGTACTTC. The genes are TRBV7-9 and TRBJ2-5; D might be TRBD2 (6 bases). The CDR3 spans 14 residues. Trimming pared 3 bases from V and 2 bases from J, leaving 10 bases between. From germline, CDR1 is SEHNR and CDR2 FQNEAQ (reference sequence). The whole variable domain, filled in from reference TRBV7-9 and TRBJ2-5, reads DTGVSQNPRHKITKRGQNVTFRCDPISEHNRLYWYRQTLGQGPEFLTYFQNEAQLEKSRLLSDRFSAERPKGSFSTLEIQRTEQGDSAMYLCASSFGGAQETQYFGPGTRLLVL.

The rearrangement links TRBV2 to TRBJ1-2, with a tentative D call TRBD1 (6 bases). The CDR3 is 14 residues long. In germline, CDR1 is SNHLY, CDR2 FYNNEI. V was trimmed by 5 bases and J by 3 bases, leaving 13 bases between them. The CDR3 loop reads CASSRGQTDYGYTF. DNA for the CDR3: TGTGCCAGCAGTCGTGGACAGACGGACTATGGCTACACCTTC.

Details on this clone: Its ends do not fully match the called genes, so a read error is possible. The chain carries TRBV5-1 and TRBJ2-7; TRBD1 is a possible D gene (6 bases). Germline V lookup: CDR1 SGHRS, CDR2 YFSETQ. The CDR3 has 13 residues. The CDR3 DNA follows: TGCGCCAGCAGTTTGGACAGTACCTACGAGCAGTACTTC. It encodes CASSLDSTYEQYF.

This clone has just a few counts. V gene TRBV6-5 combines with J gene TRBJ2-6; D gene ambiguous. CDR1 is MNHEY, CDR2 SVGAGI, per germline. Trimming removed 5 bases at V and 3 bases at J, with 5 bases between. The CDR3 has 13 amino acids. In DNA, the CDR3 is TGTGCCAGCAGTCGAGGTGGGGCCAACGTCCTGACTTTC. Its translation is CASSRGGANVLTF.

This chain uses TRBV27 with TRBJ2-2; D is unclear. Per the germline V gene, CDR1 is MNHEY and CDR2 is SMNVEV (reference sequence). Trimming removed 6 bases from V and 4 bases from J, with 15 bases in between. This CDR3 has 15 residues. CDR3 coding DNA: TGTGCCAGCAGCCTAGACTCCCTCGGCACCGGGGAGCTGTTTTTT. This sequence encodes CASSLDSLGTGELFF.

About this clone: The germline gene is not matched at one end of the junction; a read error may be the cause. The chain employs TRBV7-2 and TRBJ2-5, with D uncertain. The CDR3 has 14 residues. Germline V CDR1 and CDR2: SGHTA, FQGNSA. This CDR3 is CANSLIPWRETQYF. The CDR3 bases are TGTGCCAACAGCTTAATCCCGTGGAGAGAGACCCAGTACTTC. The whole variable domain, remainder taken from reference TRBV7-2 and TRBJ2-5, is GAGVSQSPSNKVTEKGKDVELRCDPISGHTALYWYRQSLGQGLEFLIYFQGNSAPDKSGLPSDRFSAERTGGSVSTLTIQRTQQEDSAVYLCANSLIPWRETQYFGPGTRLLVL.

V usage is TRBV30 and J usage is TRBJ2-6, with D unclear. The CDR3 runs to 18 residues. Germline V gives CDR1 GTSNPN, CDR2 SVGIG (reference sequence). Trimming stripped 0 bases from V and 0 bases from J, with 15 bases between. CDR3 amino acids: CAWSVRSPLSSGANVLTF. As DNA, the CDR3 is TGTGCCTGGAGTGTACGTTCTCCACTGAGCTCTGGGGCCAACGTCCTGACTTTC.

This chain connects TRBV7-8 to TRBJ2-5; 8 positions match TRBD2. The CDR3 has 15 residues. The V gene end was trimmed by 2 bases and the J gene end by 5 bases; junction bases not matched to a gene: 7. The germline V gene encodes CDR1 SGHVS and CDR2 FQNEAQ. CDR3 sequence reads: CASSLRSGSGETQYF. CDR3 nucleotide sequence: TGTGCCAGCAGCTTAAGGAGCGGGAGTGGGGAGACCCAGTACTTC. Full variable domain (missing parts from reference TRBV7-8 and TRBJ2-5): GAGVSQSPRYKVAKRGQDVALRCDPISGHVSLFWYQQALGQGPEFLTYFQNEAQLDKSGLPSDRFFAERPEGSVSTLKIQRTQQEDSAVYLCASSLRSGSGETQYFGPGTRLLVL.

Here the CDR3 reads CASRREGGLETQYF. CDR3 coding DNA: TGTGCCAGCAGGAGGGAGGGGGGACTGGAGACCCAGTACTTC. This chain joins TRBV2 and TRBJ2-5; maybe TRBD2 (7 bases). The CDR3 covers 14 residues. With 6 bases removed from V and 5 bases from J, the gap between germline ends came to 16 bases. Germline loops: CDR1 SNHLY, CDR2 FYNNEI.